This TCR beta chain stems from a study of OX40 agonist ivuxolimab in advanced cancers. Study observations and caveats: There were also nonresponders showing low normalized T-cell clonal expansion. The mean number of expanded clones was higher in CD8+ T cells than in CD4+.

This CDR3 has 20 residues. The germline CDR1 and CDR2 sequences are WNHNN and SYGVQD (reference sequence). Trimming removed 0 bases at V and 2 bases at J, with 23 bases between. On this clone itself: Its antigen is undetermined.

Produced via immunoSEQ multiplex PCR; TCRdb's table is partial and in-frame only. The table records fewer than 45,000 clones, around 89% of them present only once. The chain combines TRBV10-1 with TRBJ2-1; possibly TRBD1 or TRBD2 for D (6 bases each). The source of this sequence is an adult with an advanced solid tumor such as melanoma, head and neck, liver or kidney cancer. Sequenced material: CD4+ or CD8+ T cells sorted from blood, taken in a trial of the OX40 agonist ivuxolimab. The CDR3 here is CASSESSIGVGGATYNEQFF. DNA for the CDR3: TGCGCCAGCAGTGAGTCCAGCATTGGGGTCGGGGGCGCAACCTACAATGAGCAGTTCTTC.